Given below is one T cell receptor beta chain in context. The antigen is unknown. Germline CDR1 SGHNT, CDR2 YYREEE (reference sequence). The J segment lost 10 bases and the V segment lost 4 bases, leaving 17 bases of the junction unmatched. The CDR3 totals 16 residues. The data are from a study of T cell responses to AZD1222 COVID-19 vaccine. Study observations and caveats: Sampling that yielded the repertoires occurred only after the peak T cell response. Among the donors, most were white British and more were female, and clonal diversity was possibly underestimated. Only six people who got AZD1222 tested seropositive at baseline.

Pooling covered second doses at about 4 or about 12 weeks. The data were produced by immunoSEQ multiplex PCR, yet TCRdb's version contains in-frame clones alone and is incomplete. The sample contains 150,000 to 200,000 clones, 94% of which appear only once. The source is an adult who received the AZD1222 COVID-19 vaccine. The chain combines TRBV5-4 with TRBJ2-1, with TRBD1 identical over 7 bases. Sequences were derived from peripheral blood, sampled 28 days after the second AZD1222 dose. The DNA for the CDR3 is TGTGCCAGCAGCCCCTCCGGACAGGTAGGGTGGGAAGAGCAGTTCTTC. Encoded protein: CASSPSGQVGWEEQFF.